This T cell receptor beta chain originates from a study of T cells in localized non-small cell lung cancer (dated by TCRdb to the early 2020s). For the wider study: The study analyzed T cell repertoires of about 230 early-stage NSCLC patients, comparing tumors and uninvolved tumor-adjacent lungs. NSCLC patients had a mean age of around 61 years, and approximately 140 were male and about 98 female. The cohort was made up of roughly 250 treatment-naive NSCLC patients whose localized lung tumors had been resected.

At diagnosis, tumor, uninvolved tumor-adjacent lung and peripheral blood were collected and then preserved as a mix of FFPE and fresh-frozen material. For TCR repertoire profiling, blood samples were analyzed as peripheral blood mononuclear cells. TCR beta CDR3 regions were sequenced from DNA using the immunoSEQ Assay. Per the original workflow: To compute T cell density, TCR beta template counts were normalized to usable DNA, which was estimated by amplifying housekeeping genes. Using the preseqR package, richness was estimated by extrapolating to 120,000 templates for tissue samples and 400,000 templates for PBMC samples. Clonality was defined as one minus Pielou's evenness. To identify tissue-enriched TCRs, differential abundance testing was run on productive amino-acid clonotypes with a minimum total count of 5 and an alpha of 0.1. The Jaccard Index and the Morisita Overlap Index were used to measure how much the repertoires overlapped between compartments. TCR beta CDR3s were clustered by GLIPH together with public tetramer-defined viral CDR3s, and at least three viral sequences plus V-gene enrichment were required for viral motifs. Drawn from immuneACCESS, this table holds only the in-frame rearrangements with V and J called that TCRdb kept. Clones are partly lost; checked studies trace under half to an unresolved V gene and leave the rest unexplained. That table supplies the V and J calls and clone size; D and trimming were determined from the DNA. This sample comprises 45,000 to 65,000 clones, about three quarters of them detected only once. The ten top clones hold roughly 4% of the sample.

The CDR3 goes from the cysteine to the phenylalanine over 14 residues. Just the 42-base CDR3 DNA is kept, in frame starting at base 1. Trimming takes 0 bases from V and 8 bases from J, and the germline ends sit 11 bases apart. CDR1 and CDR2 (SGHDT, YYEEEE) derive from the germline V gene. What the research found in general, with its limitations: Uninvolved tumor-adjacent lung showed the highest T cell clonality, higher than tumor, which suggests more focused antigenic responses in the uninvolved tumor-adjacent lung. Of the top 100 tumor clones, a median of roughly 53 were detected in paired uninvolved adjacent lung; roughly 29 were also among that lung's top 100. Because the study design was exploratory, TCR variables were selected using unadjusted p-values without false-discovery rate correction. Longer overall survival was associated with higher blood T cell density, whereas shorter survival was associated with higher adjacent-lung clonality. Because multi-region tumor sequencing was not performed, intratumor heterogeneity could not be ruled out.

Turning to this clone: Its antigen remains unidentified. Per-nucleotide qualities are absent, and no much larger clonotype sits a single base away.

The rearrangement joined TRBV5-6 to TRBJ1-4; no confident D gene assignment can be made. The sequence came from a woman aged 35 to 70 with stage II lung adenocarcinoma. Sequences were derived from PBMCs, sampled before any cancer treatment. This receptor carries the CDR3 CASSLDSGHEKLFF. At the DNA level, the sequence is TGTGCCAGCAGCTTGGATTCTGGGCACGAAAAACTGTTTTTT.